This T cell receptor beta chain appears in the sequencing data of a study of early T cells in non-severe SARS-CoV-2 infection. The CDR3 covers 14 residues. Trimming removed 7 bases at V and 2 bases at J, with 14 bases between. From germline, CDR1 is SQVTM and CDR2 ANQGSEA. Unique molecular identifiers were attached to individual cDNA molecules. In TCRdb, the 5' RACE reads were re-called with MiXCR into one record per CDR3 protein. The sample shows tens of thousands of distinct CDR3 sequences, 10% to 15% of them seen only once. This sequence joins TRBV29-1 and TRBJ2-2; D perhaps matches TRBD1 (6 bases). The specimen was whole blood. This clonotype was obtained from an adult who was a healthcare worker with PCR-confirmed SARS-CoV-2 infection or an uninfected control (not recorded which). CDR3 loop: CSGIRGFNTGELFF. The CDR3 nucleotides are TGCAGCGGGATCAGGGGCTTCAACACCGGGGAGCTGTTTTTT.